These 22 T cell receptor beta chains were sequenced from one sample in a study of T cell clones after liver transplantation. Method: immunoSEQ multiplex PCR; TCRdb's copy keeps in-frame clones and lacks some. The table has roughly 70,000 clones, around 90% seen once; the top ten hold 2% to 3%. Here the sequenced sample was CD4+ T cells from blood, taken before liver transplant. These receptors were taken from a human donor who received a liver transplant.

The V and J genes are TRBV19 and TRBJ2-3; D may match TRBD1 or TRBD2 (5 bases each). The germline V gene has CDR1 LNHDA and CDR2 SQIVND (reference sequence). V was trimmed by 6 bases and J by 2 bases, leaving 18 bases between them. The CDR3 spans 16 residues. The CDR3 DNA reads TGTGCCAGTAGGGATATAAGGGACGCATTCACAGATACGCAGTATTTT. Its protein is CASRDIRDAFTDTQYF. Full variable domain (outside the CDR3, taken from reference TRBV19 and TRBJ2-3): DGGITQSPKYLFRKEGQNVTLSCEQNLNHDAMYWYRQDPGQGLRLIYYSQIVNDFQKGDIAEGYSVSREKKESFPLTVTSAQKNPTAFYLCASRDIRDAFTDTQYFGPGTRLTVL.

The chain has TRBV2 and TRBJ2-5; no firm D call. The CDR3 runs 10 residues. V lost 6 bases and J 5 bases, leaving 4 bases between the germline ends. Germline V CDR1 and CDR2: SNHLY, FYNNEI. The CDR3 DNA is TGTGCCAGCAGAGGGGAGACCCAGTACTTC. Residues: CASRGETQYF.

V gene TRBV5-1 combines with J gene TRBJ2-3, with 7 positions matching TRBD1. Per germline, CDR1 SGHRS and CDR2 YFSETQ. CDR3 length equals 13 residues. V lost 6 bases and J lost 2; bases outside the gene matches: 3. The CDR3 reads CASKGQDTDTQYF. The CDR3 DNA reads TGCGCCAGCAAAGGACAGGACACAGATACGCAGTATTTT.

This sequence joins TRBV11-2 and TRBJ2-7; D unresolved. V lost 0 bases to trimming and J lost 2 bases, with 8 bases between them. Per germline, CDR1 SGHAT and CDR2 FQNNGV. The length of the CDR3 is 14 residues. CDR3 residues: CASSLDHGTYEQYF. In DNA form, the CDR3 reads TGTGCCAGCAGCTTAGATCACGGAACCTACGAGCAGTACTTC.

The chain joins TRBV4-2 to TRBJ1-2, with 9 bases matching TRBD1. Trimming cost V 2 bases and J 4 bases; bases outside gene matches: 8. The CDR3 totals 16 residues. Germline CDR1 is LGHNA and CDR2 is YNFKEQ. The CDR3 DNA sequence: TGTGCCAGCAGCCAATCCCCGGGACAGGGTTCCTATGGCTACACCTTC. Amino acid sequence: CASSQSPGQGSYGYTF.

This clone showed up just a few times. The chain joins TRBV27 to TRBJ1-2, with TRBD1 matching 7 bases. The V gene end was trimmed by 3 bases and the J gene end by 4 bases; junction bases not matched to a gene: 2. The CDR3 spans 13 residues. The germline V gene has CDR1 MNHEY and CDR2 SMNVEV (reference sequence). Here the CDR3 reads CASSLPGGYGYTF. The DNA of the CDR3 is TGTGCCAGCAGTTTGCCAGGGGGCTATGGCTACACCTTC.

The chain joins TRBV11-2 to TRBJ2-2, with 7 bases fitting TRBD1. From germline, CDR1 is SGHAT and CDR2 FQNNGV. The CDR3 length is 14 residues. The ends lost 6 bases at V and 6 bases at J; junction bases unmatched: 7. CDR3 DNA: TGTGCCAGCAGTCGGGGACAGCTGGCCGGGGAGCTGTTTTTT. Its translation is CASSRGQLAGELFF. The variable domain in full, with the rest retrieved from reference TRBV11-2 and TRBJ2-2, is EAGVAQSPRYKIIEKRQSVAFWCNPISGHATLYWYQQILGQGPKLLIQFQNNGVVDDSQLPKDRFSAERLKGVDSTLKIQPAKLEDSAVYLCASSRGQLAGELFFGEGSRLTVL.

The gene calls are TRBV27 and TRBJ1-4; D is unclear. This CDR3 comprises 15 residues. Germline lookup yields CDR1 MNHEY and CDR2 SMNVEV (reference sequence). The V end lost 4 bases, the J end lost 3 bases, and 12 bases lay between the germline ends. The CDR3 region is CASSSREGPNEKLFF. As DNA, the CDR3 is TGTGCCAGCAGTTCCCGTGAGGGTCCTAATGAAAAACTGTTTTTT.

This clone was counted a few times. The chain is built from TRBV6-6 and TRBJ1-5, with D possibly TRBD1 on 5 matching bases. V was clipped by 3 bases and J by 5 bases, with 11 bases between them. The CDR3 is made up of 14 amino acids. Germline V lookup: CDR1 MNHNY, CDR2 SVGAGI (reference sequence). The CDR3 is CASSYQGFDQPQHF. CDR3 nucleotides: TGTGCCAGCAGTTATCAGGGCTTTGATCAGCCCCAGCATTTT.

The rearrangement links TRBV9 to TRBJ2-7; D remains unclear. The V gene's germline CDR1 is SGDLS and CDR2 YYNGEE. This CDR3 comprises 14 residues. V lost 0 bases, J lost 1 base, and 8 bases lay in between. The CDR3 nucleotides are TGTGCCAGCAGCGTAGGGCAGCTTTCCTACGAGCAGTACTTC. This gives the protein CASSVGQLSYEQYF.

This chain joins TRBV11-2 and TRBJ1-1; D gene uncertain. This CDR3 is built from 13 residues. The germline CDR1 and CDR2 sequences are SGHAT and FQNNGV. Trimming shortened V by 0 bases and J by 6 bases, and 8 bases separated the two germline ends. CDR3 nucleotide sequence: TGTGCCAGCAGCTTAGATTCGGTACCTGAAGCTTTCTTT. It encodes CASSLDSVPEAFF.

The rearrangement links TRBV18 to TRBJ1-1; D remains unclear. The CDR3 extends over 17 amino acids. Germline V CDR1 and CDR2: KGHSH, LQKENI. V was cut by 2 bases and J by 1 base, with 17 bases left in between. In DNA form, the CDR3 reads TGTGCCAGCTCACCAAGGGCGACCACTAATACGAACACTGAAGCTTTCTTT. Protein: CASSPRATTNTNTEAFF.

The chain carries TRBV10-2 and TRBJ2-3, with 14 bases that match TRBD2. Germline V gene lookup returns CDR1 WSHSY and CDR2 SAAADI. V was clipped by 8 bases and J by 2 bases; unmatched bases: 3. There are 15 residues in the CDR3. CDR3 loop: CASRGLAGVTDTQYF. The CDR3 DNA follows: TGCGCCAGCCGGGGACTAGCGGGAGTCACAGATACGCAGTATTTT.

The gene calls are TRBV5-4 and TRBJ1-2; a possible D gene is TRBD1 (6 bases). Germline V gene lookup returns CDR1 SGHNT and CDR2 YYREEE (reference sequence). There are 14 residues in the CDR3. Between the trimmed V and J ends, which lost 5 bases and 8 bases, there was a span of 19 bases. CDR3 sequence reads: CASRGNLGAVGYTF. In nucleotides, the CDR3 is TGTGCCAGCAGGGGAAACTTGGGGGCCGTGGGCTACACCTTC.

The CDR3 reads CASSYSGGQETQYF. CDR3 in DNA: TGTGCCAGCAGTTACTCGGGGGGCCAAGAGACCCAGTACTTC. V and J are TRBV6-5 and TRBJ2-5; TRBD2 might be the D (6 bases). Germline V gene sequence: CDR1 MNHEY, CDR2 SVGAGI. The CDR3 consists of 14 residues. Trimming removed 0 bases from V and 1 base from J, with 6 bases in between.

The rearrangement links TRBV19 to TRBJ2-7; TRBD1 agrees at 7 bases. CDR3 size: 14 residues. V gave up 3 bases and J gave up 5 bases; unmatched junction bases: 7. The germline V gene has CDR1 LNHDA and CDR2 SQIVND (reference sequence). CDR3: CASSISRGSDEQYF. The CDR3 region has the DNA TGTGCCAGTAGTATCTCCAGGGGGTCAGACGAGCAGTACTTC. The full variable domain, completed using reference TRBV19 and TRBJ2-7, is DGGITQSPKYLFRKEGQNVTLSCEQNLNHDAMYWYRQDPGQGLRLIYYSQIVNDFQKGDIAEGYSVSREKKESFPLTVTSAQKNPTAFYLCASSISRGSDEQYFGPGTRLTVT.

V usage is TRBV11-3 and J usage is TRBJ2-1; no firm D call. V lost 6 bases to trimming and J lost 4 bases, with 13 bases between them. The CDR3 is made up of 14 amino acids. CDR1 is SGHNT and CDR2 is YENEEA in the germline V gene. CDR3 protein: CASRSSTGYNEQFF. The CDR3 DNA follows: TGTGCCAGCAGGTCCTCGACTGGGTACAATGAGCAGTTCTTC.

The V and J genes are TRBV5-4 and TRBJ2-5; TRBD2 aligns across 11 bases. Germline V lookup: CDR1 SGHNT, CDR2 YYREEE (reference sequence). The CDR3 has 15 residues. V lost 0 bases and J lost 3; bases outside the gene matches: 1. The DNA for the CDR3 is TGTGCCAGCAGCTTGGGGGGACTAGCGGAAGAGACCCAGTACTTC. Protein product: CASSLGGLAEETQYF. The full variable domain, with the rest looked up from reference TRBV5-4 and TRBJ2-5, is ETGVTQSPTHLIKTRGQQVTLRCSSQSGHNTVSWYQQALGQGPQFIFQYYREEENGRGNFPPRFSGLQFPNYSSELNVNALELDDSALYLCASSLGGLAEETQYFGPGTRLLVL.

CDR3 DNA: TGTGCCAGCACCGAAAGGAGACAGGGAAGGGGGTACTTC. It is translated as CASTERRQGRGYF. The chain employs TRBV28 and TRBJ2-4, with TRBD1 matching 7 bases. The CDR3 runs 13 residues. With V trimmed by 7 bases and J by 15 bases, 15 bases remained unmatched. The germline V gene has CDR1 MDHEN and CDR2 SYDVKM.

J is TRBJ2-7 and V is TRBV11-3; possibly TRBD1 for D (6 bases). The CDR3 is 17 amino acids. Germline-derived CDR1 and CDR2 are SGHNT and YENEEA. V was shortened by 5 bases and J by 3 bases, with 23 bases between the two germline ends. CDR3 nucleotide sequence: TGTGCCAGCAGCCTATCTATCGGATTAGGGGGAAGCTACGAGCAGTACTTC. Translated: CASSLSIGLGGSYEQYF.

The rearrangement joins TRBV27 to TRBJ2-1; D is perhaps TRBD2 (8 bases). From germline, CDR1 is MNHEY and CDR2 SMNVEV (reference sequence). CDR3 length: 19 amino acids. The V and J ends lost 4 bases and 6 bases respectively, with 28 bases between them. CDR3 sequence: CASSYRGPPRLAGLNEQFF. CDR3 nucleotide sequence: TGTGCCAGCAGTTACAGGGGCCCCCCAAGGCTAGCGGGTCTCAATGAGCAGTTCTTC.

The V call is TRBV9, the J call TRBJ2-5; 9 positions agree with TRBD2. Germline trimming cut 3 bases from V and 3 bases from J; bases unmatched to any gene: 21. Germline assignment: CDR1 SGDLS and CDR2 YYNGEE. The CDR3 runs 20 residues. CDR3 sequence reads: CASSERGSGRLRDPKETQYF. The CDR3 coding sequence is TGTGCCAGCAGCGAGAGGGGGAGCGGGAGGCTAAGGGATCCAAAAGAGACCCAGTACTTC.